Here is one T cell receptor (beta chain) with its context. The data belong to a study of blood T cell repertoires in COVID-19. At the level of the study: The samples span acute and convalescent COVID-19 from the United States, Italy and Spain. T cells, B-cell-depleted T cells, or PBMCs supplied cDNA or gDNA.

Trimming removed 5 bases from V and 9 bases from J, with 14 bases in between. This CDR3 is 13 amino acids long. The germline V gene encodes CDR1 SGHDN and CDR2 FVKESK. Individuals drawn from under 30 US areas were roughly 18 to 95 years old. Donors of Cohort 3 who recovered were those that had two negative PCRs, clearance, or symptom resolution. The method was immunoSEQ multiplex PCR; TCRdb's version includes in-frame clones alone and lacks a portion of them. This sample has roughly 200,000 clones; around 83% occur once, and the top ten carry 6.2%. What was sequenced was PBMCs or T cells enriched from blood (not recorded which). J is TRBJ2-1 and V is TRBV14; D is perhaps TRBD2 (5 bases). The clonotype was recovered from a man between 35 and 55 years old who had recovered from COVID-19. The CDR3, as DNA: TGTGCCAGCAGCGTGGGAGACCTGGGTGAGCAGTTCTTC. It codes for CASSVGDLGEQFF.